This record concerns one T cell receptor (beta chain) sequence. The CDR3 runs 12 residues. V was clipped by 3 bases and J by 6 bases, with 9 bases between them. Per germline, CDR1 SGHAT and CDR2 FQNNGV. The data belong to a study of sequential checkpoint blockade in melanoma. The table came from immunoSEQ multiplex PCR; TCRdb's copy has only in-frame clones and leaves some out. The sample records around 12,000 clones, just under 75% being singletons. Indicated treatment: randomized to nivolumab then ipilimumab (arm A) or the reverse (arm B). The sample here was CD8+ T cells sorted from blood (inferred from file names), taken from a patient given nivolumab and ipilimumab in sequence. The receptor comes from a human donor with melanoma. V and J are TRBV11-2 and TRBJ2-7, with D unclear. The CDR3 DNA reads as TGTGCCAGCAGCTTGCCCCTCGGCGAGCAGTACTTC. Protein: CASSLPLGEQYF.